Described below is a single T cell receptor (beta chain) sequence and its context. The target antigen is unknown. These data are taken from a study of cytomegalovirus exposure and HLA in healthy donors. Turning to the study itself: An earlier analysis found roughly 110 million unique TCR beta sequences from 150 million to 200 million T cells. Study results and limitations: Exclusion applied to some V segments, including TRBV6-2 and TRBV6-3, as they were indistinguishable. TCR beta sequences reportedly predicted the HLA-A and HLA-B alleles of most subjects accurately.

This PCR relied on a set of 60 Vbeta primers and 13 Jbeta primers. Assay: immunoSEQ multiplex PCR; the TCRdb copy retains only in-frame clones and omits some. The sample lists fewer than 150,000 clones; 65% to 85% were seen once. Trimming removed 4 bases from V and 7 bases from J; junction bases left unmatched: 10. Germline lookup yields CDR1 MDHEN and CDR2 SYDVKM. CDR3 length equals 15 residues. Material for sequencing was PBMCs. The TCR sequence derives from a male donor in good health and CMV-seronegative. V usage is TRBV28 and J usage is TRBJ1-2; 9 positions match TRBD1. The CDR3 loop is CASSWPGGQGIGYTF. CDR3 DNA: TGTGCCAGCAGTTGGCCAGGGGGACAGGGCATTGGCTACACCTTC.